Listed here are 13 T cell receptor beta chains from one sample, sequenced in a study of T cell responses to AZD1222 COVID-19 vaccine. Using immunoSEQ multiplex PCR, the repertoire was profiled, and TCRdb retains in-frame clones only, with some absent. Of about 110,000 clones listed, 75% to 90% are singletons. Sequencing was performed on peripheral blood, taken on day 0 of AZD1222 vaccination. The receptor set was obtained from an adult in good health.

The gene calls are TRBV5-4 and TRBJ1-2; 8 nucleotides agree with TRBD1. The CDR3 spans 12 residues. Germline CDR1 reads SGHNT; CDR2 reads YYREEE (reference sequence). Trimming took 4 bases from V and 4 from J; bases not matched to a gene: 0. The CDR3 loop reads CASSGQGYGYTF. Here the CDR3 DNA reads TGTGCCAGCAGCGGACAGGGCTATGGCTACACCTTC.

The V gene is TRBV5-6, the J gene TRBJ1-5; TRBD1 aligns across 8 bases. The CDR3 loop spans 14 amino acids. V lost 4 bases, J lost 2 bases, and 2 bases stayed unmatched. Germline V lookup: CDR1 SGHDT, CDR2 YYEEEE. CDR3 coding DNA: TGTGCCAGCAGCCAGGGACAGGGCAATCAGCCCCAGCATTTT. Translation gives CASSQGQGNQPQHF.

This chain connects TRBV4-1 to TRBJ1-1; D is uncertain. The CDR3 spans 15 residues. Germline assignment: CDR1 MGHRA and CDR2 YSYEKL. With 4 bases removed from V and 1 base from J, the gap between germline ends came to 13 bases. CDR3 protein: CASSPYRTGNTEAFF. The CDR3 DNA reads TGCGCCAGCAGCCCGTATAGGACGGGGAACACTGAAGCTTTCTTT.

The V gene is TRBV5-5, the J gene TRBJ1-5, with a tentative D call TRBD1 (5 bases). The V and J ends lost 4 bases and 3 bases respectively, with 14 bases between them. CDR1 is SGHKS and CDR2 is YYEKEE in the germline V gene (reference sequence). The CDR3 has 15 amino acids. CDR3 DNA sequence: TGTGCCAGCAGCAGGACACCCGGCTCCAATCAGCCCCAGCATTTT. This translates into CASSRTPGSNQPQHF.

This clone has more than one count but fewer than ten. This chain uses TRBV6-5 with TRBJ1-4; 11 bases align to TRBD1. The CDR3 has 13 residues. V was pared by 11 bases and J by 8 bases, with 7 bases of the junction left unmatched. Germline CDR1 is MNHEY and CDR2 is SVGAGI. The CDR3 DNA sequence: TGTGCCTGCGGACAGGGGGCGTTAGAAAAACTGTTTTTT. This translates into CACGQGALEKLFF.

CDR3 in DNA: TGTGCCAGCAGTGAAGAAACGGGGGACGAGCAGTTCTTC. It codes for CASSEETGDEQFF. The chain employs TRBV6-1 and TRBJ2-1, with D possibly being TRBD2 (6 bases). The ends were cut back, 1 base at V and 10 bases at J, with 11 bases in the middle. CDR3 length equals 13 residues. Germline CDR1 MNHNS, CDR2 SASEGT.

V gene TRBV19 combines with J gene TRBJ1-2; 7 bases line up with TRBD1. CDR1 and CDR2 (germline): LNHDA, SQIVND (reference sequence). The CDR3 consists of 13 residues. J lost 3 bases, V lost 6 bases, and 4 bases had no gene match. The CDR3 DNA reads as TGTGCCAGTAGACAGGGGCGTGACTATGGCTACACCTTC. Its protein is CASRQGRDYGYTF. The full variable domain, its missing parts supplied by reference TRBV19 and TRBJ1-2, is DGGITQSPKYLFRKEGQNVTLSCEQNLNHDAMYWYRQDPGQGLRLIYYSQIVNDFQKGDIAEGYSVSREKKESFPLTVTSAQKNPTAFYLCASRQGRDYGYTFGSGTRLTVV.

This chain links TRBV5-6 with TRBJ2-1; 7 positions match TRBD2. J gave up 5 bases and V 2 bases, and 4 bases lay outside the gene matches. CDR1 and CDR2 from the germline V gene are SGHDT and YYEEEE. This CDR3 has 14 residues. CDR3 DNA sequence: TGTGCCAGCAGCTTTCCGGGACTAAACAATGAGCAGTTCTTC. Its protein product is CASSFPGLNNEQFF.

The rearrangement links TRBV19 to TRBJ1-1, with 9 positions matching TRBD1. The CDR3 has 14 amino acids. The trim removed 3 bases at V and 5 bases at J, leaving 4 bases unmatched. CDR1 and CDR2 from the germline V gene are LNHDA and SQIVND (reference sequence). CDR3 sequence: CASSIRQGGTEAFF. The CDR3 bases are TGTGCCAGTAGTATCAGACAGGGGGGAACTGAAGCTTTCTTT.

The chain uses TRBV6-4 and TRBJ1-4, with TRBD1 matching 8 bases. The length of the CDR3 is 16 residues. Germline loops: CDR1 MRHNA, CDR2 SNTAGT. The junction had 12 bases not matched to a gene; V was cut back by 4 bases and J by 8 bases. The DNA for the CDR3 is TGTGCCAGCAGTGCCCTCGACAGGGGTTTTGGCGAAAAACTGTTTTTT. Translating it yields CASSALDRGFGEKLFF.

The genes are TRBV7-3 and TRBJ1-2, with TRBD1 as a possible D gene (6 bases). The V end lost 1 base, the J end lost 8 bases, and 17 bases lay between the germline ends. Germline V gives CDR1 SGHTA, CDR2 FQGTGA. CDR3 size: 15 residues. CDR3 nucleotides: TGTGCCAGCAGCTTAAATCCTCGGGACAAAGAAGGCTACACCTTC. Its translation is CASSLNPRDKEGYTF.

This clone was seen a single time. The rearrangement links TRBV4-1 to TRBJ1-2; no clear D. In germline, CDR1 is MGHRA, CDR2 YSYEKL. The CDR3 is 15 amino acids. The V end lost 0 bases, the J end lost 14 bases, and 22 bases lay between the germline ends. Here the CDR3 reads CASSQDGSGILFGTF. CDR3 sequence (DNA): TGCGCCAGCAGCCAAGATGGTTCAGGAATACTATTTGGGACCTTC.

The CDR3 reads CASSQDLPNTGELFF. CDR3 in DNA: TGTGCCAGCAGCCAAGATCTCCCGAACACCGGGGAGCTGTTTTTT. The rearrangement links TRBV4-2 to TRBJ2-2; D unresolved. The V gene lost 0 bases and the J gene lost 0 bases, with 5 bases spanning the gap. The CDR3 has 15 amino acids. Per germline, CDR1 LGHNA and CDR2 YNFKEQ.